What follows are 25 T cell receptor beta chains derived from one specimen sequenced in a study of T cell responses to AZD1222 COVID-19 vaccine. The assay was immunoSEQ multiplex PCR, and TCRdb's table has in-frame clones only and misses some. The sample includes 100,000 or so clones, about 87% of them seen just once. The sample consisted of peripheral blood, taken on day 0 of AZD1222 vaccination. The source is an adult in good health.

This chain connects TRBV19 to TRBJ1-6; D perhaps matches TRBD1 (5 bases). This CDR3 contains 15 residues. The germline V and J ends were trimmed by 0 bases and 11 bases, with 14 bases remaining between them. The germline V gene encodes CDR1 LNHDA and CDR2 SQIVND (reference sequence). The CDR3 is CASSIDGTLFAPLHF. The CDR3 DNA is TGTGCCAGTAGTATAGACGGGACTCTTTTTGCACCCCTCCACTTT.

This chain joins TRBV19 and TRBJ1-1; D ambiguous. V lost 11 bases and J 3 bases, leaving 16 bases between the germline ends. CDR1 and CDR2 from the germline V gene are LNHDA and SQIVND (reference sequence). The length of the CDR3 is 13 residues. The CDR3: CASRWGVDTEAFF. The CDR3 bases are TGTGCCTCTCGGTGGGGTGTGGACACTGAAGCTTTCTTT.

V gene TRBV6-5 combines with J gene TRBJ2-7; 8 bases agree with TRBD1. The trim removed 6 bases at V and 3 bases at J, leaving 7 bases unmatched. CDR1 is MNHEY and CDR2 is SVGAGI in the germline V gene. The CDR3 is made up of 14 amino acids. CDR3 bases: TGTGCCAGCAGGAATACAGGGGGAGGCTACGAGCAGTACTTC. This translates into CASRNTGGGYEQYF.

The V and J genes are TRBV7-9 and TRBJ1-2; the match to TRBD1 covers 9 bases. With V trimmed by 4 bases and J by 10 bases, 7 bases remained unmatched. CDR1 is SEHNR and CDR2 is FQNEAQ in the germline V gene (reference sequence). The CDR3 runs 13 residues. The CDR3 DNA follows: TGTGCCAGCAGCTCCCGGGACAGGGACATCTACACCTTC. Its translation: CASSSRDRDIYTF.

This chain links TRBV5-1 with TRBJ2-1; TRBD2 matches 11 bases. There are 17 residues in the CDR3. Looked up from germline, CDR1 is SGHRS and CDR2 is YFSETQ. V was clipped by 1 base and J by 1 base; unmatched bases: 4. This chain's CDR3 is CASSLLLAGGSYNEQFF. CDR3 coding DNA: TGCGCCAGCAGCTTGTTGCTAGCGGGGGGATCCTACAATGAGCAGTTCTTC.

This clone was counted a single time. V and J are TRBV29-1 and TRBJ1-3, with unresolved D. V dropped 6 bases and J dropped 0 bases, with 18 bases sitting between them. The CDR3 runs 16 residues. Per the germline V gene, CDR1 is SQVTM and CDR2 is ANQGSEA. CDR3: CSVADGIKSSGNTIYF. DNA for the CDR3: TGCAGCGTCGCGGACGGGATAAAGAGCTCTGGAAACACCATATATTTT.

The chain uses TRBV6-1 and TRBJ1-5; D remains ambiguous. Trimming cost V 0 bases and J 4 bases, with 16 bases left between them. Germline CDR1 MNHNS, CDR2 SASEGT. The CDR3 is 17 residues long. CDR3 nucleotide sequence: TGTGCCAGCAGTGAAGCGAAACAGCCCAGCCTAAATCAGCCCCAGCATTTT. Protein product: CASSEAKQPSLNQPQHF.

The V and J genes are TRBV2 and TRBJ1-2; 7 bases align to TRBD1. Trimming at V came to 6 bases and at J to 4 bases, leaving 2 bases not matched to a gene. This CDR3 is 12 amino acids long. Germline lookup yields CDR1 SNHLY and CDR2 FYNNEI. CDR3 protein: CASSRDSYGYTF. CDR3 DNA: TGTGCCAGCAGCAGGGACAGCTATGGCTACACCTTC.

CDR3 sequence reads: CASRGQGARGETQYF. The CDR3 DNA reads TGTGCCAGCAGGGGACAGGGGGCGCGTGGAGAGACCCAGTACTTC. The rearrangement links TRBV2 to TRBJ2-5, with TRBD1 matching over 12 bases. The CDR3 totals 15 residues. The germline gives CDR1 SNHLY, CDR2 FYNNEI. The J segment lost 4 bases and the V segment lost 6 bases, leaving 6 bases of the junction unmatched.

This clone was recorded only once. This chain joins TRBV4-2 and TRBJ2-7; TRBD2 might be the D (5 bases). Germline V gene data show CDR1 as LGHNA and CDR2 as YNFKEQ. The V end lost 0 bases, the J end lost 0 bases, and 12 bases lay between the germline ends. The CDR3 is 16 residues long. The CDR3 loop reads CASSQDRGRSSYEQYF. CDR3 DNA sequence: TGTGCCAGCAGCCAAGATCGGGGAAGGAGCTCCTACGAGCAGTACTTC.

This rearrangement joins TRBV18 to TRBJ1-2, with 9 positions matching TRBD1. The CDR3 is 14 residues long. CDR1 KGHSH and CDR2 LQKENI come from the germline V gene. V lost 3 bases and J lost 8; bases outside the gene matches: 7. The chain's CDR3 is CASSPAGQGAGYTF. The CDR3 DNA follows: TGTGCCAGCTCACCTGCGGGACAGGGAGCCGGCTACACCTTC.

V gene TRBV18 combines with J gene TRBJ1-1; D unresolved. V lost 1 base to trimming and J lost 5 bases, with 11 bases between them. Germline-derived CDR1 and CDR2 are KGHSH and LQKENI. The CDR3 totals 14 residues. The CDR3 region is CASSPQRLVTEAFF. The CDR3 DNA reads as TGTGCCAGCTCACCACAGCGGTTGGTTACTGAAGCTTTCTTT.

The rearrangement uses TRBV18 and TRBJ2-3; D gene uncertain. Germline CDR1 KGHSH, CDR2 LQKENI. V was trimmed by 3 bases and J by 1 base, leaving 5 bases between them. This CDR3 spans 13 amino acids. DNA for the CDR3: TGTGCCAGCTCACCGATAGGCACAGATACGCAGTATTTT. Amino acid sequence: CASSPIGTDTQYF.

The rearrangement joins TRBV28 to TRBJ1-6; D not resolved. This CDR3 is built from 14 residues. Germline CDR1 MDHEN, CDR2 SYDVKM. The V end was cut by 3 bases, the J end by 13 bases, with 16 bases between. CDR3 sequence reads: CASSLDAAPRPLHF. The DNA of the CDR3 is TGTGCCAGCAGTTTGGACGCGGCTCCTAGGCCCCTCCACTTT.

The genes are TRBV6-5 and TRBJ1-1; D not resolved. The CDR3 covers 13 residues. Trimming stripped 7 bases from V and 6 bases from J, with 15 bases between. Germline V gene lookup returns CDR1 MNHEY and CDR2 SVGAGI. The CDR3 sequence: CASIGAGRAEAFF. As DNA, the CDR3 is TGTGCCAGCATAGGAGCCGGGAGGGCTGAAGCTTTCTTT.

This chain links TRBV9 with TRBJ1-3; TRBD1 matches 9 bases. The CDR3 is made up of 14 amino acids. Trimming cost V 0 bases and J 11 bases; bases outside gene matches: 6. The germline V gene encodes CDR1 SGDLS and CDR2 YYNGEE. The CDR3 region has the DNA TGTGCCAGCAGCGTAGGCACAGGGGGCGGCCCCATATATTTT. Its protein product is CASSVGTGGGPIYF.

V and J are TRBV29-1 and TRBJ2-1, with D perhaps TRBD1 (6 bases). Trimming took off 5 bases at V and 3 bases at J, with 11 bases between the two ends. Germline V gene data show CDR1 as SQVTM and CDR2 as ANQGSEA. The CDR3 runs to 13 residues. The CDR3 protein is CSVRQALYNEQFF. CDR3 coding DNA: TGCAGCGTTCGACAGGCCCTCTACAATGAGCAGTTCTTC.

Regarding this clone: Its ends do not fully match the called genes, so a read error is possible. The V gene is TRBV6-5, the J gene TRBJ1-1; possible D gene TRBD1, 5 bases. This CDR3 spans 13 amino acids. The germline gives CDR1 MNHEY, CDR2 SVGAGI. The CDR3 DNA follows: TGTGCCAGCAGTTACTCGAAGGACACCGAAGCTTTCTTT. Its translation: CASSYSKDTEAFF.

The rearrangement joins TRBV6-5 to TRBJ1-2; the D gene is possibly TRBD1 (5 bases). Trimming removed 8 bases from V and 4 bases from J, with 17 bases in between. This CDR3 contains 14 residues. Per germline, CDR1 MNHEY and CDR2 SVGAGI. CDR3 coding DNA: TGTGCCAGCGAGGGGTGGAAGGGCCCCTATGGCTACACCTTC. Protein sequence: CASEGWKGPYGYTF.

The chain joins TRBV10-3 to TRBJ2-3, with D unclear. The germline V gene encodes CDR1 ENHRY and CDR2 SYGVKD. The CDR3 covers 14 residues. Trimming shortened V by 7 bases and J by 0 bases, and 11 bases separated the two germline ends. CDR3 nucleotide sequence: TGTGCCATCACACCGGACCCTAGCACAGATACGCAGTATTTT. Residues: CAITPDPSTDTQYF.

The J gene is TRBJ2-3, the V gene TRBV7-9; D might be TRBD1 or TRBD2, each matching 6 bases. Germline V CDR1 and CDR2: SEHNR, FQNEAQ (reference sequence). With 5 bases removed from V and 6 bases from J, the gap between germline ends came to 18 bases. The CDR3 loop spans 15 amino acids. The CDR3 sequence is CASSPYGGGQDTQYF. CDR3 sequence (DNA): TGTGCCAGCAGCCCATACGGAGGGGGGCAGGATACGCAGTATTTT.

CDR3 sequence: CASSLSQGGRTFF. The CDR3 DNA follows: TGTGCCAGCAGTTTGAGTCAGGGTGGGAGAACTTTCTTT. The J gene is TRBJ1-1, the V gene TRBV11-2; D is possibly TRBD1 (5 bases). V shed 6 bases and J shed 12 bases, with 20 bases lying between them. The CDR3 extends over 13 amino acids. The germline gives CDR1 SGHAT, CDR2 FQNNGV.

In DNA, the CDR3 is TGTGCCAGTAGTAACACAGGGGGCACTGGCTACACCTTC. Its translation: CASSNTGGTGYTF. The chain is built from TRBV19 and TRBJ1-2; 9 bases match TRBD1. The V gene end was trimmed by 4 bases and the J gene end by 7 bases; junction bases not matched to a gene: 4. Germline V gene lookup returns CDR1 LNHDA and CDR2 SQIVND (reference sequence). CDR3 length: 13 amino acids.

The rearrangement links TRBV6-5 to TRBJ1-5; a weak D match, TRBD1 (6 bases). This CDR3 contains 12 residues. Germline V CDR1 and CDR2: MNHEY, SVGAGI. Trimming shortened V by 6 bases and J by 8 bases, and 11 bases separated the two germline ends. The CDR3 bases are TGTGCCAGCAGCGCCAGGGGAAAGCCCCAGCATTTT. Amino acids: CASSARGKPQHF.

V usage is TRBV5-6 and J usage is TRBJ2-3, with 11 positions matching TRBD2. The CDR3 has 15 amino acids. J gave up 6 bases and V 0 bases, and 3 bases lay outside the gene matches. Germline loops: CDR1 SGHDT, CDR2 YYEEEE. CDR3 sequence reads: CASSLVAGGPDTQYF. The CDR3 DNA is TGTGCCAGCAGCTTGGTAGCGGGGGGGCCCGATACGCAGTATTTT.